This T cell receptor beta chain originates from a study of identical twins. This clonotype has ten or more counts. Via MiXCR, TCRdb re-called the 5' RACE reads, giving one row per CDR3 protein. This sample has hundreds of thousands of distinct CDR3 sequences, with 15% to 20% found just once. Germline CDR1 reads DFQATT; CDR2 reads SNEGSKA (reference sequence). The CDR3 consists of 17 residues. J gave up 7 bases and V 0 bases, and 12 bases lay outside the gene matches. These data were likewise used in another study, on T cells expressing NK-cell markers. That study adds: Several experiments confined sorting to alpha-beta TCR T cells with an anti-gamma-delta TCR antibody.

The sample taken for sequencing was PBMCs. This clonotype was obtained from a woman under 30 in good health. The chain uses TRBV20-1 and TRBJ2-1; TRBD2 matches 10 bases. As DNA, the CDR3 is TGCAGTGCTAGAGATCCCCTAGCGGGAGTGGGTTGGAATGAGCAGTTCTTC. Translated, it gives CSARDPLAGVGWNEQFF.